These 29 T cell receptor beta chains came from one sample sequenced in a study of blood T cells in healthy people across ages. A sample-barcoded 5' primer and a J-beta primer mix were used in a second PCR of roughly 7 to 12 cycles. TCRdb reprocessed the 5' RACE reads with MiXCR, giving one entry per CDR3 protein. There are around 940,000 distinct CDR3 sequences in the sample; roughly 51% occur only once, and roughly 23% lies in the top ten. The sample comprised blood. The source of these receptors is a woman aged 60 to 75 in good health.

The chain links TRBV24-1 to TRBJ2-1; D unresolved. The germline V and J ends were trimmed by 6 bases and 7 bases, with 12 bases remaining between them. This CDR3 is 13 amino acids long. Germline lookup yields CDR1 KGHDR and CDR2 SFDVKD. In DNA, the CDR3 is TGTGCCACCAGTAAGTACAGATCTAATGAGCAGTTCTTC. This sequence encodes CATSKYRSNEQFF.

This clonotype occurred a few times. One end of the junction varies from germline; a read error may be responsible. DNA of the CDR3: TGCGCCAGCAGTTCTGGGAACGAGCAGTACTTC. Its translation is CASSSGNEQYF. V and J are TRBV12-3 or TRBV12-4 and TRBJ2-5, with D unresolved. The J call may be in error: the DNA end matches TRBJ2-7 better. CDR3 length: 11 residues.

The J gene is TRBJ1-4, the V gene TRBV7-9, with D unclear. V was shortened by 2 bases and J by 0 bases, with 4 bases between the two germline ends. Germline CDR1 is SEHNR and CDR2 is FQNEAQ (reference sequence). There are 14 residues in the CDR3. In DNA form, the CDR3 reads TGTGCCAGCAGCTTACACTCAACTAATGAAAAACTGTTTTTT. Its translation: CASSLHSTNEKLFF.

This clonotype has at least ten counts. The V call is TRBV5-1, the J call TRBJ2-5; 10 nucleotides agree with TRBD2. The CDR3 runs 14 residues. V lost 4 bases, J lost 4 bases, and 4 bases stayed unmatched. Germline loops: CDR1 SGHRS, CDR2 YFSETQ. The CDR3 sequence is CASSVAGGSETQYF. The CDR3 DNA reads as TGCGCCAGCAGCGTAGCGGGAGGTTCAGAGACCCAGTACTTC. The whole variable domain, filled in from reference TRBV5-1 and TRBJ2-5, reads KAGVTQTPRYLIKTRGQQVTLSCSPISGHRSVSWYQQTPGQGLQFLFEYFSETQRNKGNFPGRFSGRQFSNSRSEMNVSTLELGDSALYLCASSVAGGSETQYFGPGTRLLVL.

This clonotype was seen at least ten times. This sequence joins TRBV7-2 and TRBJ2-1; D remains ambiguous. The CDR3 is 14 residues long. Trimming removed 4 bases from V and 3 bases from J, with 10 bases in between. Germline CDR1 SGHTA, CDR2 FQGNSA. CDR3 coding DNA: TGTGCCAGCAGCTCTAGTAAAGGCTACAATGAGCAGTTCTTC. As protein: CASSSSKGYNEQFF.

This clonotype was observed a handful of times. The chain employs TRBV12-3 or TRBV12-4 and TRBJ1-2, with a weak D call TRBD1 (5 bases). This CDR3 comprises 15 residues. Trimming shortened V by 1 base and J by 6 bases, and 15 bases separated the two germline ends. The CDR3 region is CASSLDNEGDHGYTF. The CDR3 region has the DNA TGTGCCAGCAGTTTAGACAATGAAGGGGACCATGGCTACACCTTC.

The V gene is TRBV20-1, the J gene TRBJ1-5; no definite D call. The ends were cut back, 3 bases at V and 5 bases at J, with 11 bases in the middle. CDR3 length: 13 amino acids. The germline V gene encodes CDR1 DFQATT and CDR2 SNEGSKA (reference sequence). Here the CDR3 DNA reads TGCAGTGCTAGCCGAACGGTGGATCAGCCCCAGCATTTT. The encoded protein is CSASRTVDQPQHF.

The V gene is TRBV5-1, the J gene TRBJ2-3; the D gene is possibly TRBD1 (5 bases). The CDR3 consists of 13 residues. Trimming cost V 6 bases and J 2 bases, with 10 bases left between them. Germline V CDR1 and CDR2: SGHRS, YFSETQ. The CDR3 coding sequence is TGCGCCAGCACCAGACAGAACACAGATACGCAGTATTTT. Protein: CASTRQNTDTQYF.

The chain is built from TRBV5-1 and TRBJ2-1; tentatively, D is TRBD1 or TRBD2 (5 bases each). This CDR3 has 15 residues. V was cut by 2 bases and J by 6 bases, with 15 bases left in between. From germline, CDR1 is SGHRS and CDR2 YFSETQ. The CDR3 here is CASSFRDQYRNEQFF. CDR3 DNA sequence: TGCGCCAGCAGCTTCCGGGACCAGTACCGCAATGAGCAGTTCTTC.

This clonotype was counted only a few times. The genes are TRBV25-1 and TRBJ1-2; 9 bases map to TRBD1. Germline lookup yields CDR1 MGHDK and CDR2 SYGVNS. V gave up 4 bases and J gave up 7 bases; unmatched junction bases: 7. This CDR3 has 14 amino acids. CDR3 region: CASSGPGQGSGYTF. CDR3 nucleotides: TGTGCCAGCAGTGGCCCGGGACAGGGAAGTGGCTACACCTTC.

This clonotype showed up just a few times. The chain is built from TRBV5-1 and TRBJ2-7, with 9 bases aligning to TRBD1. CDR1 is SGHRS and CDR2 is YFSETQ in the germline V gene. V lost 3 bases and J lost 2; bases outside the gene matches: 9. The length of the CDR3 is 16 residues. In DNA, the CDR3 is TGCGCCAGCAGCTACCAAACCGGGACAGGGACCTACGAGCAGTACTTC. Its protein is CASSYQTGTGTYEQYF.

This rearrangement joins TRBV12-3 or TRBV12-4 to TRBJ2-3; 7 positions match TRBD2. The CDR3 runs 15 residues. After removal of 5 bases from V and 8 bases from J, the junction contained 13 bases not matched to a gene. The CDR3 region is CASSRRGGSFLTQYF. In DNA, the CDR3 is TGTGCCAGCAGTCGTAGGGGCGGGAGTTTTCTTACGCAGTATTTT.

This rearrangement joins TRBV3-1 to TRBJ2-3, with D uncertain. Trimming shortened V by 4 bases and J by 6 bases, and 8 bases separated the two germline ends. CDR1 and CDR2 from the germline V gene are LGHDT and YNNKEL (reference sequence). This CDR3 comprises 12 residues. DNA for the CDR3: TGTGCCAGCAGCCGTCCTCGGGATACGCAGTATTTT. It specifies CASSRPRDTQYF.

This clonotype showed up just a few times. This sequence joins TRBV3-1 and TRBJ2-3; 9 bases are shared with TRBD2. With 4 bases clipped from V and 4 bases from J, the junction kept 3 bases outside the gene matches. Germline V gene lookup returns CDR1 LGHDT and CDR2 YNNKEL (reference sequence). This CDR3 region has 14 residues. This chain's CDR3 is CASSRGGRADTQYF. Written as DNA, the CDR3 is TGTGCCAGCAGCCGAGGCGGGAGGGCAGATACGCAGTATTTT.

This clonotype was seen a handful of times. CDR3 sequence: CASSQSLRAGDTEAFF. Here the CDR3 DNA reads TGTGCCAGCAGCCAAAGCCTCAGGGCCGGGGACACTGAAGCTTTCTTT. The chain carries TRBV7-2 and TRBJ1-1; D perhaps matches TRBD1 (5 bases). The V and J ends lost 5 bases and 3 bases respectively, with 19 bases between them. This CDR3 region has 16 residues. Per germline, CDR1 SGHTA and CDR2 FQGNSA.

This clonotype was observed many times. V and J are TRBV4-2 and TRBJ1-5; 7 nucleotides agree with TRBD1. J gave up 0 bases and V 4 bases, and 3 bases lay outside the gene matches. The germline CDR1 and CDR2 sequences are LGHNA and YNFKEQ. CDR3 length equals 15 residues. CDR3 sequence: CASSLRQGSNQPQHF. CDR3 DNA sequence: TGTGCCAGCAGCCTTCGACAGGGTAGCAATCAGCCCCAGCATTTT.

The chain carries TRBV4-2 and TRBJ1-3; possible D gene TRBD1, 6 bases. V lost 0 bases and J lost 0, with 15 bases in between. The CDR3 covers 18 residues. In germline, CDR1 is LGHNA, CDR2 YNFKEQ. For the CDR3, the DNA is TGTGCCAGCAGCCAAGAGGTGTTGGGGGCTGGCTCTGGAAACACCATATATTTT. Protein product: CASSQEVLGAGSGNTIYF.

V and J are TRBV7-9 and TRBJ1-4, with TRBD1 as a possible D gene (5 bases). Between the trimmed V and J ends, which lost 5 bases and 3 bases, there was a span of 16 bases. The CDR3 totals 16 residues. Germline CDR1 reads SEHNR; CDR2 reads FQNEAQ (reference sequence). The CDR3 here is CASSPGAGGPNEKLFF. In DNA form, the CDR3 reads TGTGCCAGCAGCCCCGGGGCTGGTGGTCCTAATGAAAAACTGTTTTTT.

This rearrangement joins TRBV2 to TRBJ2-7; D is unclear. CDR1 and CDR2 from the germline V gene are SNHLY and FYNNEI. The length of the CDR3 is 14 residues. Between the trimmed V and J ends, which lost 1 base and 1 base, there was a span of 8 bases. The DNA for the CDR3 is TGTGCCAGCAGTGAAGGTCACAGTTCCTACGAGCAGTACTTC. Amino acid sequence: CASSEGHSSYEQYF.

In its sample, this clonotype was seen a few times. The genes are TRBV2 and TRBJ2-4, with 8 positions matching TRBD2. Germline CDR1 SNHLY, CDR2 FYNNEI. J was trimmed by 4 bases and V by 6 bases; bases with no gene match: 11. The CDR3 has 16 residues. The chain's CDR3 is CASSSRTSSNKNIQYF. CDR3 bases: TGTGCCAGCAGCTCAAGGACTAGCAGTAATAAAAACATTCAGTACTTC.

CDR3 coding DNA: TGCGCCAGCAGCCAATCCACCGTCCGGGACCTTAATGCCGAGCAGTACTTC. The encoded protein is CASSQSTVRDLNAEQYF. The chain is built from TRBV4-1 and TRBJ2-5; D is tentatively TRBD1 or TRBD2 (5 bases each). The DNA end is a closer match to TRBJ2-7, so the J assignment may be wrong. Germline assignment: CDR1 MGHRA and CDR2 YSYEKL. The CDR3 consists of 17 residues.

J is TRBJ2-2 and V is TRBV7-9, with 8 bases lining up with TRBD1. CDR3 length: 14 amino acids. Trimming at V came to 2 bases and at J to 7 bases, leaving 3 bases not matched to a gene. CDR1 and CDR2 from the germline V gene are SEHNR and FQNEAQ (reference sequence). CDR3 in amino acids: CASSLYRGVGELFF. CDR3 DNA: TGTGCCAGCAGCTTATACAGGGGGGTCGGGGAGCTGTTTTTT.

The gene calls are TRBV20-1 and TRBJ2-5; D unresolved. Trimming removed 5 bases from V and 11 bases from J, with 24 bases in between. The CDR3 loop spans 14 amino acids. Germline CDR1 and CDR2: DFQATT and SNEGSKA (reference sequence). The CDR3 nucleotides are TGCAGTGCTGGATCCGCCCCGCCTCTTAATGAGCAGTACTTC. Amino acid sequence: CSAGSAPPLNEQYF.

This clonotype was observed once. The CDR3 reads CASSKRTGENSPLHF. The CDR3, as DNA: TGCGCCAGCAGCAAACGGACAGGAGAAAATTCACCCCTCCACTTT. The rearrangement uses TRBV5-1 and TRBJ1-6; 7 bases align to TRBD1. From germline, CDR1 is SGHRS and CDR2 YFSETQ. The CDR3 has 15 residues. V was pared by 4 bases and J by 7 bases, with 8 bases of the junction left unmatched.

This clonotype appeared once. This chain connects TRBV5-6 to TRBJ2-5; D tentatively fits TRBD1 or TRBD2 (6 bases each). The last part of the DNA fits TRBJ2-7 better; the J call may be wrong. In germline, CDR1 is SGHDT, CDR2 YYEEEE. CDR3 length: 14 residues. CDR3 region: CASSFSSGADEQYF. The CDR3 DNA reads TGTGCCAGCAGCTTTTCTTCGGGGGCGGACGAGCAGTACTTC.

This chain uses TRBV19 with TRBJ2-2; D might be TRBD2 (6 bases). Germline V gives CDR1 LNHDA, CDR2 SQIVND (reference sequence). Trimming stripped 7 bases from V and 1 base from J, with 13 bases between. CDR3 size: 15 residues. Written as DNA, the CDR3 is TGTGCCAGTAATACCGGGACTTGGAACACCGGGGAGCTGTTTTTT. This encodes CASNTGTWNTGELFF.

This clonotype was seen only a few times. The chain couples TRBV29-1 to TRBJ1-1; D possibly corresponds to TRBD1 (5 bases). V gave up 5 bases and J gave up 1 base, with 11 bases separating them. Germline V CDR1 and CDR2: SQVTM, ANQGSEA. The length of the CDR3 is 13 residues. The CDR3 coding sequence is TGCAGCGTTCTGGGGCAGGGGAACACTGAAGCTTTCTTT. Protein product: CSVLGQGNTEAFF.

This chain uses TRBV4-3 with TRBJ1-2; D gene unclear. The V gene lost 1 base and the J gene lost 8 bases, with 11 bases spanning the gap. The CDR3 contains 13 residues. The germline V gene encodes CDR1 LGHNA and CDR2 YSLEER. The CDR3 DNA follows: TGCGCCAGCAGCCAAGCGATCCGCCGGGGCTACACCTTC. Translating gives CASSQAIRRGYTF.

The V call is TRBV7-2, the J call TRBJ2-2; D gene unclear. Germline-derived CDR1 and CDR2 are SGHTA and FQGNSA. The V and J ends lost 1 base and 5 bases respectively, with 5 bases between them. There are 13 residues in the CDR3. CDR3 residues: CASSLVRTGELFF. The CDR3 DNA follows: TGTGCCAGCAGCTTAGTTAGGACCGGGGAGCTGTTTTTT.